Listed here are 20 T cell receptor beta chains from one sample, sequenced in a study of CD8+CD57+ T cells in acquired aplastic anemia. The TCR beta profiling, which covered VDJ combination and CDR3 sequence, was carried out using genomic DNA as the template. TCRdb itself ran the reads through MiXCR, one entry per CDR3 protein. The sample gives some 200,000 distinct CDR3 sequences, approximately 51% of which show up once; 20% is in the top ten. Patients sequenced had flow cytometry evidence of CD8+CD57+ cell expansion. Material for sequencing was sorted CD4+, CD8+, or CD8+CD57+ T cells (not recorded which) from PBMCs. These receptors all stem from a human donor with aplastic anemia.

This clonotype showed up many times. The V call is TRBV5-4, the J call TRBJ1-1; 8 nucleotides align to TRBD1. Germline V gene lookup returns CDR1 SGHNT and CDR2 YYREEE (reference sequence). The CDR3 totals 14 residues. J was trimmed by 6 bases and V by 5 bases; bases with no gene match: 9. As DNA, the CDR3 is TGTGCCAGCAGTACAGGGGGTGGAATGGCTGAAGCTTTCTTT. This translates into CASSTGGGMAEAFF.

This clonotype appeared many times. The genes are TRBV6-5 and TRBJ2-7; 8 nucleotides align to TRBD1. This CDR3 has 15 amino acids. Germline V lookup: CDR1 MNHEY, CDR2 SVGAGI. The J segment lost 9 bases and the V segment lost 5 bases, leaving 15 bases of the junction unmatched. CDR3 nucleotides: TGTGCCAGCAGTCTCATGGCCGGAGACAGGGGCTTGCAGTACTTC. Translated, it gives CASSLMAGDRGLQYF.

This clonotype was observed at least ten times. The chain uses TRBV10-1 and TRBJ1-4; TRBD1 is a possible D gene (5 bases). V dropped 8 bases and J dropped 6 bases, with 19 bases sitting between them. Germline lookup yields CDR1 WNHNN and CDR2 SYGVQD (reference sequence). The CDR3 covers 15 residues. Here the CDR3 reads CASHGRAHRDEKLFF. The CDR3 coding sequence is TGCGCCAGCCATGGCAGGGCCCATAGGGATGAAAAACTGTTTTTT.

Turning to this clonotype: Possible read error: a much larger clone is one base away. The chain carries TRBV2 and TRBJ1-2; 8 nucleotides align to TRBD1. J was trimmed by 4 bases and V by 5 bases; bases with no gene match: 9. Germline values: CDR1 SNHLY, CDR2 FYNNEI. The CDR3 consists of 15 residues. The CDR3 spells CASSSRTGSSYGYTF. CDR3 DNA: TGTGCCAGCAGTTCACGGACAGGGTCTTCCTATGGCTACACCTTC.

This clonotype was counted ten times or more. The CDR3 nucleotides are TGCAGTGCTAAACTACAGGGGACGGCTGGCTACACCTTC. Its translation: CSAKLQGTAGYTF. The chain is built from TRBV20-1 and TRBJ1-2; 7 bases are a match to TRBD1. Unmatched junction bases numbered 9, after V lost 4 bases and J lost 7 bases. Germline V gives CDR1 DFQATT, CDR2 SNEGSKA (reference sequence). This CDR3 has 13 residues.

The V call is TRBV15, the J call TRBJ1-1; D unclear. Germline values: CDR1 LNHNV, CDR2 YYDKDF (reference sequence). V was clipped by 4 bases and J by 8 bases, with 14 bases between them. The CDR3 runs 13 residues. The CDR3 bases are TGTGCCACCAGCATCCCCGAGGGAAGGGAAGCTTTCTTT. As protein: CATSIPEGREAFF.

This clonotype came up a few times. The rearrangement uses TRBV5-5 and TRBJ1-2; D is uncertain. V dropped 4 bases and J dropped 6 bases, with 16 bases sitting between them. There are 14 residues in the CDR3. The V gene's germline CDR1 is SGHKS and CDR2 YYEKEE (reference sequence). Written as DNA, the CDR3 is TGTGCCAGCAGCCCATCCTGGACGTGTCATGGCTACACCTTC. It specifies CASSPSWTCHGYTF.

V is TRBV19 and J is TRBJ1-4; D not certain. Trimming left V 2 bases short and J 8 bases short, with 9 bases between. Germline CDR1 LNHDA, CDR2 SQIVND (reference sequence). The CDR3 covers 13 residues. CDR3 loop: CASSISMGEKLFF. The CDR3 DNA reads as TGTGCCAGTAGTATATCAATGGGCGAAAAACTGTTTTTT.

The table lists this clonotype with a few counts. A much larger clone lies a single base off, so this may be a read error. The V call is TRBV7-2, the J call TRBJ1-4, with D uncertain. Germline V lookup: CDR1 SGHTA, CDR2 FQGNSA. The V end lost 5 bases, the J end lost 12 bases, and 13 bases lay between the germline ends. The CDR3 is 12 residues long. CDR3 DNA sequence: TGTGCCAGCAGCCAAGATTGGGGAGAACTGTTTTTT. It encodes CASSQDWGELFF. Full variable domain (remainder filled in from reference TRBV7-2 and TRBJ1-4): GAGVSQSPSNKVTEKGKDVELRCDPISGHTALYWYRQSLGQGLEFLIYFQGNSAPDKSGLPSDRFSAERTGGSVSTLTIQRTQQEDSAVYLCASSQDWGELFFGSGTQLSVL.

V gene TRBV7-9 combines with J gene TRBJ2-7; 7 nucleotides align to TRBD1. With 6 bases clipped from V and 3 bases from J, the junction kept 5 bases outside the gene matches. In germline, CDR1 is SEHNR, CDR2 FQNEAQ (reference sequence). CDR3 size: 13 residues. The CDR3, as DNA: TGTGCCAGCAGGAAGACAGGGAACTACGAGCAGTACTTC. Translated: CASRKTGNYEQYF.

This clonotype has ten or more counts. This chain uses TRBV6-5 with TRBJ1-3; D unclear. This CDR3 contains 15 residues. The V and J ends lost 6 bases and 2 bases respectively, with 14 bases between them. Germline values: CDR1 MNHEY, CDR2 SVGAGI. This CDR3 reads CASSLGPTTGNTIYF. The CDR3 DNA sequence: TGTGCCAGCAGCCTCGGCCCAACAACTGGAAACACCATATATTTT.

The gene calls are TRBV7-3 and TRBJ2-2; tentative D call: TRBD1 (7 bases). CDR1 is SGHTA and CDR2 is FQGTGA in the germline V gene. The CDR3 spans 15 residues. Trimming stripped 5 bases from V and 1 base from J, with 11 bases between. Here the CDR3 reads CASSTQGGNTGELFF. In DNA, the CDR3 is TGTGCCAGCAGCACTCAGGGGGGGAACACCGGGGAGCTGTTTTTT.

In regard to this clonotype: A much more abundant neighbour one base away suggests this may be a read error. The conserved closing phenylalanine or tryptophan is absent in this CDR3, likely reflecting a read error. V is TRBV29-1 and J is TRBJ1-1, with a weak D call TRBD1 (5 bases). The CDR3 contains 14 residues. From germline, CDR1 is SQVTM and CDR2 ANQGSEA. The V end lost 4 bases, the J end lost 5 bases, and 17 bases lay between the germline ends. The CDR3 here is CSVVRGARGTEAFL. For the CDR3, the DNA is TGCAGCGTTGTACGAGGGGCCCGAGGTACTGAAGCTTTCCTT.

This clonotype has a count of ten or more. DNA of the CDR3: TGTGCCAGCAGTGGGACAGGGAGCCCCAATTCACCCCTCCACTTT. It encodes CASSGTGSPNSPLHF. The genes are TRBV2 and TRBJ1-6; TRBD1 matches at 8 bases. CDR1 is SNHLY, CDR2 FYNNEI, per germline. V lost 4 bases, J lost 7 bases, and 6 bases stayed unmatched. This CDR3 is built from 15 residues. Using reference TRBV2 and TRBJ1-6 for the parts outside the CDR3, the full variable domain is EPEVTQTPSHQVTQMGQEVILRCVPISNHLYFYWYRQILGQKVEFLVSFYNNEISEKSEIFDDQFSVERPDGSNFTLKIRSTKLEDSAMYFCASSGTGSPNSPLHFGNGTRLTVT.

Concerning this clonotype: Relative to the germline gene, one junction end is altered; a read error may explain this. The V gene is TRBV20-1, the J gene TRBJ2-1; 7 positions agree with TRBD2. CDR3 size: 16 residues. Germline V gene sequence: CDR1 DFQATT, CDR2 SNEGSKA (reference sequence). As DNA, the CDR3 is TGCAATGCTAGAGTCCTCAAACGGGGGGAGTACAATGAGCAGCTCTTC. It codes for CNARVLKRGEYNEQLF.

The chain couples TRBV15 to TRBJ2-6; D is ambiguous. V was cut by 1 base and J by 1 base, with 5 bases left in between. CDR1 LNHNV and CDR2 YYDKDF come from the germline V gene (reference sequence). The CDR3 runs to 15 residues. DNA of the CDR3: TGTGCCACCAGCAGAGGGGGTTCTGGGGCCAACGTCCTGACTTTC. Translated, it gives CATSRGGSGANVLTF.

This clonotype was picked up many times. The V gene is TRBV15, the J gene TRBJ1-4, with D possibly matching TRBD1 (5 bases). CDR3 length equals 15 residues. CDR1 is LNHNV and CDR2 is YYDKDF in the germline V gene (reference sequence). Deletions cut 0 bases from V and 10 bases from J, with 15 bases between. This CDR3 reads CATSRDGDFWGKLFF. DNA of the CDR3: TGTGCCACCAGCAGAGATGGGGACTTTTGGGGAAAACTGTTTTTT.

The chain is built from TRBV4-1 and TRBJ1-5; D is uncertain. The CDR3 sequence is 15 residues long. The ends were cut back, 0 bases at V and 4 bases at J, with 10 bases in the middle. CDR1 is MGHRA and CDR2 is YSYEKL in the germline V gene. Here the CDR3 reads CASSQDRRPNQPQHF. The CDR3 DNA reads TGCGCCAGCAGCCAAGATCGACGACCAAATCAGCCCCAGCATTTT.

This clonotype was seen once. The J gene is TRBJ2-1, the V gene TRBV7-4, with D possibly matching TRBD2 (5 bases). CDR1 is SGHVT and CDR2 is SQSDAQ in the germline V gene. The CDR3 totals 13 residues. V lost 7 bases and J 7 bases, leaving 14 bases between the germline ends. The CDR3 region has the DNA TGTGCCAGCATGCAAACTAGTTTAAATGAGCAGTTCTTC. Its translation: CASMQTSLNEQFF.

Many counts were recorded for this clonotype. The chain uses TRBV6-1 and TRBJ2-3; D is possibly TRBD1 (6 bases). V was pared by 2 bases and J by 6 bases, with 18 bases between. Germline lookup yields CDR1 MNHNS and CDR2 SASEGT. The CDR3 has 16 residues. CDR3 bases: TGTGCCAGCAGTGAAAACAGGCAGGGGTTGGGGGATACGCAGTATTTT. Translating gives CASSENRQGLGDTQYF.